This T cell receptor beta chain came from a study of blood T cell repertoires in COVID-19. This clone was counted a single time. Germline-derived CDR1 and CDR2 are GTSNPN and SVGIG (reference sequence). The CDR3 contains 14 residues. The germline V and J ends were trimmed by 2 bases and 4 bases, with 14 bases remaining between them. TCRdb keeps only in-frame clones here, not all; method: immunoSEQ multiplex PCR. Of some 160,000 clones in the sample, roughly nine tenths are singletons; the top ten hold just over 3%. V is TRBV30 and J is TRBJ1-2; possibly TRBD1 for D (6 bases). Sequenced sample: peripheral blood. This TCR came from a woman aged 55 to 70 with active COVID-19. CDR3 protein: CAWSLSGASYGYTF. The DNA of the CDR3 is TGTGCCTGGAGTTTGTCAGGGGCCTCCTATGGCTACACCTTC.